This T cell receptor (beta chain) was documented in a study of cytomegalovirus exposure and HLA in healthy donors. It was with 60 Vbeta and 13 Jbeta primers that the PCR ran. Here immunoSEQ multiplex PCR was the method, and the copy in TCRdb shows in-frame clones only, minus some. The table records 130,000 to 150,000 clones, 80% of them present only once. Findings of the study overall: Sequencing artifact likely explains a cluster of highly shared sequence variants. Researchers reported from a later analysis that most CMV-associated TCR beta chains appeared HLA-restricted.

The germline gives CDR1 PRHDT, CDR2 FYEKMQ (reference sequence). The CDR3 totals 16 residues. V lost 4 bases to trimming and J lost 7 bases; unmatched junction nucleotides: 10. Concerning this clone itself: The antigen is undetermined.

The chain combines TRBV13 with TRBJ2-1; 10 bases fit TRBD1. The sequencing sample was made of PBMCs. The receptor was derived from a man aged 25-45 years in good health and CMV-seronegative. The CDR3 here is CASSSEAGTGVNEQFF. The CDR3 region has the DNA TGTGCCAGCAGCTCAGAAGCCGGGACAGGGGTAAATGAGCAGTTCTTC.